The T cell receptor beta chain described here comes from a study of blood T cells in healthy people across ages (dated by TCRdb to about 2015). About the investigation overall: Template switching captured roughly one uniquely barcoded TCR beta cDNA molecule per two T cells in model experiments. Age-related changes in TCR beta repertoire diversity were measured in the study by deep sequencing normalized with unique cDNA molecular identifiers. The donors were divided into four age groups: young (average about 15 years), middle-aged (approximately 39), aged (about 60) and long-lived (more than 75). The study analyzed two additional independent replicas of 1 million unique cDNA reads from the same blood draw for two donors, one aged 18 to 29 and one aged 80 or older. Broader findings and caveats from the paper: Estimates of total diversity based on one million sequenced T cells were regarded as lower bounds and as underestimates. There was a strong correlation between observed TCR beta diversity and the percentage of naive T cells measured by flow cytometry. Compared with the aged group, the long-lived group had more naive CD4+ T cells, fewer expanded clones and increased TCR diversity, suggesting age selection. As age increased, observed TCR beta diversity per million T cells dropped in a roughly linear way, and a significant reduction was already evident by age 40. Because donor CMV infection status was unknown, age-related changes in expanded clonotypes were potentially confounded. Since profiling was done on bulk unsorted PBMCs, naive and antigen-experienced compartments could not be conclusively compared.

Turning to this clonotype: The specificity of this receptor is unknown. No clone much larger than this one lies a single base away; base qualities are absent.

Libraries were made using 5' RACE. The instrument given in TCRdb is Illumina HiSeq 2500. A second 7 to 11 cycle PCR used a sample-barcoded 5' primer and a J-beta primer mix. A unique molecular identifier was introduced onto each TCR beta cDNA molecule by a template-switch 5' adaptor carrying 12 random nucleotides. Each sample yielded at least 2.5 million CDR3-containing paired-end reads. All of the RNA was converted into first-strand cDNA using the Mint cDNA synthesis kit, with a TRBC-specific oligonucleotide serving as the primer. Following uracil-DNA glycosylase treatment, a first 18-cycle PCR with universal primers M1SS and BC2_uni_R was performed on all cDNA. The authors processed their data as follows. Normalization of each sample was performed by random selection of 1 million high-quality reads, each carrying a distinct molecular identifier. Instead of being binned into consensus sequences, reads with shared molecular identifiers were discarded. MiTCR, set to a Q25 quality threshold and the strictest error-elimination algorithm, was used for CDR3 identification, clonotype clustering and error correction. A nonparametric unseen species model with Euler transformation was used to estimate a lower bound on total TCR beta diversity. TCRdb handled the public reads itself, with Q25 trimming in fastp and clone calling in MiXCR, and kept productive beta chains. Under each unique CDR3 protein, matching rows form one entry showing the most common genes and DNA. TCRdb's processing, not the study's, gives the V and J calls here. The sample table contains more than 600,000 distinct CDR3 sequences; only one count was recorded for around 25% of them. The top ten clonotypes cover 9% to 9.5% of the sample.

The 40 or so donors, aged 6 to 90 years, were systemically healthy Caucasian individuals from Russia. Roughly 9.5 milliliters of peripheral blood were drawn from each donor into EDTA-treated Vacutainer tubes. PBMCs were isolated by Ficoll-Paque density-gradient centrifugation, with at least 6 million obtained per sample. Trizol reagent was used to extract total RNA from the PBMCs, yielding at least 5.5 micrograms per sample. For every donor, an aliquot of PBMCs went through flow cytometry to measure the percentages of naive CD45RAhigh/CD27high T cells. Reading the germline V gene gives CDR1 MNHEY and CDR2 SVGEGT. Including cysteine and phenylalanine, the CDR3 has 17 amino acids. Only CDR3 DNA is held: 51 bases, read in frame from base 1. The germline ends are 14 bases apart after V is trimmed by 5 bases and J by 0 bases. These records were also assigned to another study, of T cells of mothers and their children. From that second study: The donors were nine systemically healthy Caucasian individuals, made up of three mothers and their six children. cDNA synthesis used all of the extracted RNA, with approximately 1.4 ug of RNA in each 15 ul reaction. Sample barcodes and 2-4 random nucleotides were added via the M1S primer in the second PCR. Over 9.5 million TCR beta CDR3 reads were obtained for each mother, and approximately 3 million reads were obtained for each child. In both related and unrelated pairs, thymic selection shapes the output of TCR recombination in a similar way, with inherited differences having only a minor effect. Normalized repertoire overlap was always found to be slightly, but never significantly, higher in related mother-child pairs than in unrelated mother-child pairs. No persistent microchimeric T cell clones were found, with a detection sensitivity of approximately 110 clones per million clonotypes. In the study, deep NGS was used to compare the TCR beta repertoires of mothers and children, and features distinguishing related mother-child pairs from unrelated individuals were sought. Mothers averaged roughly 40 +/- 4 years of age and children averaged around 10 +/- 4 years. After adapters were ligated using NEBNext reagents, the libraries underwent 100+100 nt paired-end sequencing on an Illumina HiSeq 2000. To prevent cross-contamination, the mother and child libraries were prepared one month apart and sequenced in separate runs. Each donor had between about 450,000 and 2,100,000 distinct TCR beta clonotypes identified. Naive TCR beta clonotypes were estimated from low-frequency clonotypes matched to each donor's FACS-determined naive share, without sorting.

The sequence derives from a boy aged 5-17 years in good health. The rearranged chain carries TRBV6-2 or TRBV6-3 and TRBJ2-6; possibly the D gene is TRBD1, per 6 matching bases. Sequencing was performed on blood. The CDR3 protein sequence reads: CASSRDGTLSGANVLTF. The sequenced DNA is TGTGCCAGCAGTCGGGACGGGACACTCTCTGGGGCCAACGTCCTGACTTTC.